This entry concerns a single TCR beta chain. Antigen unknown. This specimen comes from a study of T cell responses to AZD1222 COVID-19 vaccine. This CDR3 is built from 12 residues. V was cut by 7 bases and J by 5 bases, with 9 bases left in between. Germline lookup yields CDR1 SEHNR and CDR2 FQNEAQ (reference sequence). Generated by immunoSEQ multiplex PCR, the TCRdb table keeps only in-frame clones and is missing some. The table has about 93,000 clones, around 87% seen once. Study conclusions and caveats: Baseline antibody screening turned up just six seropositive AZD1222 recipients. Samples come after the peak T cell response, not at day 14. Increases in Spike-specific TCR breadth and depth were seen after two AZD1222 doses. Mostly white British, mostly female donors; authors suggested clonal diversity may be underestimated.

Material: peripheral blood, obtained 28 days after the second AZD1222 dose. The clonotype originates from an adult who received the AZD1222 COVID-19 vaccine. This rearrangement joins TRBV7-9 to TRBJ1-5; no definite D call. The CDR3 here is CASTDYDQPQHF. The CDR3 bases are TGTGCCAGCACCGACTATGATCAGCCCCAGCATTTT. Full variable domain (rest looked up from reference TRBV7-9 and TRBJ1-5): DTGVSQNPRHKITKRGQNVTFRCDPISEHNRLYWYRQTLGQGPEFLTYFQNEAQLEKSRLLSDRFSAERPKGSFSTLEIQRTEQGDSAMYLCASTDYDQPQHFGDGTRLSIL.